Listed below are T cell receptor beta chains from one sample, sequenced in a study of neurological immune-mediated disorders. TCRdb redid the calling of the 5' RACE reads with MiXCR, one entry per CDR3 protein. The sample has thousands of distinct CDR3 sequences; under 25% are singletons. Input material: CD8+ T cells from blood. Receptors were obtained from a woman in her fifties or sixties with HTLV-1-associated myelopathy (HAM/TSP). Each CDR3 is given with its conserved first and last residue. Each record gives: CDR3 length, D gene, V gene, clone size, J gene, CDR3 DNA, CDR3 protein. A D gene is named only where the DNA matches it firmly. Not all rows give a size; the values are once, few, many and, for expanded clones, a class.

>16|TRBD1|TRBV7-9|NA|TRBJ2-7
TGTGCCAGCAGCTCGCCCACACAGGGGATAGCGTACGAGCAGTACTTC
CASSSPTQGIAYEQYF
>13|TRBD2|TRBV20-1|NA|TRBJ2-1
TGCAGTGCTGCCCCGGGACTAGAGACTGAGCAGTTCTTC
CSAAPGLETEQFF
>12|NA|TRBV29-1|many|TRBJ1-1
TGCAGCGTTGGGACAGCCTACACTGAAGCTTTCTTT
CSVGTAYTEAFF
>15|NA|TRBV9|NA|TRBJ2-2
TGTGCCAGCAGTCGCATGGACGAGAACACCGGGGAGCTGTTTTTT
CASSRMDENTGELFF
>16|TRBD2|TRBV9|medium-sized|TRBJ2-3
TGTGCCAGCAGCGTTAGCGGGGGGGTCGGTCCAGATACGCAGTATTTT
CASSVSGGVGPDTQYF
>17|TRBD1|TRBV23-1|NA|TRBJ1-1
TGCGCCAGCAGTCAATCGTGGGACAGGGCGGTGAACACTGAAGCTTTCTTT
CASSQSWDRAVNTEAFF
>21|NA|TRBV7-8|NA|TRBJ2-2
NA
CASSSGGDEQYFGPNTGELFF
>16|TRBD2|TRBV4-2|many|TRBJ2-1
TGTGCCAGCAGCCAAGAGGCCAGCGGGGGCTCCTGGAGGCAGTTCTTC
CASSQEASGGSWRQFF
>14|TRBD1|TRBV7-6|many|TRBJ2-7
TGTGCCAGCAGCTTCTCCGGGACAGGGAACGAGCAGTACTTC
CASSFSGTGNEQYF
>14|NA|TRBV14|medium-sized|TRBJ2-4
TGTGCCAGCAGCCCGTGGGGGGTCAGAAACATTCAGTACTTC
CASSPWGVRNIQYF
>13|NA|TRBV13|many|TRBJ2-5
TGTGCCAGCAGCTTCCCAGGGGCAGAGACCCAGTACTTC
CASSFPGAETQYF
>15|NA|TRBV27|hyperexpanded|TRBJ2-1
TGTGCCATCAGGAGTTCCGAGAGCTCCTACAATGAGCAGTTCTTC
CAIRSSESSYNEQFF
>13|NA|TRBV24-1|many|TRBJ2-7
TGTGCCACCAGTCCCACGGGTCTGGGCGAGCAGTACTTC
CATSPTGLGEQYF
>10|NA|TRBV20-1|many|TRBJ2-7
TGCAGTGCTAGATCAGGGGACGACGTCTTC
CSARSGDDVF
>13|TRBD1|TRBV29-1|many|TRBJ2-7
TGCAGCGTTTCACAGGGGCCAGCCTACGAGCAGTACTTC
CSVSQGPAYEQYF
>15|NA|TRBV5-1|many|TRBJ2-2
TGCGCCAGTCGGGCGGGGCCCCCGGACACCGGGGAGCTGTTTTTT
CASRAGPPDTGELFF
>13|NA|TRBV29-1|NA|TRBJ1-1
TGCAGCGTTGTAGGACAGAAGGACACTGAAGCTTTCTTT
CSVVGQKDTEAFF
>16|NA|TRBV27|NA|TRBJ2-1
TGTGCCAGCAGTTTATCGGCGGGGAATACCTACAATGAGCAGTTCTTC
CASSLSAGNTYNEQFF
>14|NA|TRBV6-6|NA|TRBJ2-3
TGTGCCAGCAGTTACGCCGGGGCCACAGATACGCAGTATTTT
CASSYAGATDTQYF
>14|NA|TRBV18|many|TRBJ2-3
TGTGCCAGCTCACCAGGGACTGGAGCTGATACGCAGTATTTT
CASSPGTGADTQYF
>12|TRBD1|TRBV5-1|NA|TRBJ1-1
TGCGCCAGCAGCTCCAGGGGGAGCGAAGCTTTCTTT
CASSSRGSEAFF
>15|TRBD1|TRBV3-1|NA|TRBJ2-1
TGTGCCAGCAGCCATTCTGGACAGGGGGCCTATGAGCAGTTCTTC
CASSHSGQGAYEQFF
>14|NA|TRBV7-9|many|TRBJ2-7
TGTGCCAGCAGCCCCGGTGAAGGGAGCTACGAGCAGTACTTC
CASSPGEGSYEQYF
>14|NA|TRBV24-1|medium-sized|TRBJ1-2
TGTGCCACCAGTGATACGGAGGCGGTCTATGGCTACACCTTC
CATSDTEAVYGYTF
>16|TRBD1|TRBV6-2/TRBV6-3|many|TRBJ1-5
TGTGCCAGCAGTTACTGGCCTACAGGGGCCTTTCAGCCCCAGCATTTT
CASSYWPTGAFQPQHF
>11|NA|TRBV14|NA|TRBJ1-1
TGTGCCAGCACCGGGGGCACTGAAGCTTTCTTT
CASTGGTEAFF
>14|NA|TRBV20-1|many|TRBJ2-1
TGCAGTGCTAGAGATCTGCTAACCTACAATGAGCAGTTCTTC
CSARDLLTYNEQFF
>14|NA|TRBV6-5|NA|TRBJ1-2
TGTGCCAGCAGCCCCGACAGGAACAACTATGGCTACACCTTC
CASSPDRNNYGYTF
>14|NA|TRBV7-9|many|TRBJ2-7
TGTGCCAGCAGCTCCCCCAGGGATGGTATCGAGCAGTACTTC
CASSSPRDGIEQYF
>16|NA|TRBV27|medium-sized|TRBJ2-2
TGTGCCAGCAGTTTCCCCGAGGGCCTGAACACCGGGGAGCTGTTTTTT
CASSFPEGLNTGELFF
>14|NA|TRBV7-9|many|TRBJ2-7
TGTGCCAGCAGCTCGGGCAGTGTACACTACGAGCAGTACTTC
CASSSGSVHYEQYF
>13|NA|TRBV15|many|TRBJ1-1
TGTGCCACCGCCGGGGCGAGCTTTTCTGAAGCTTTCTTT
CATAGASFSEAFF
>13|NA|TRBV20-1|once|TRBJ2-3
TGCAGTGCTAGAGATCCCGAATGGGATACGCAGTATTTT
CSARDPEWDTQYF
>14|NA|TRBV4-1|many|TRBJ2-7
TGCGCCAGCAGACGAGAGGACAGCTCCTACGAGCAGTACTTC
CASRREDSSYEQYF
>13|NA|TRBV5-5|medium-sized|TRBJ2-7
TGTGCCAGCAGCTCGGGACCAGCCTACGAGCAGTACTTC
CASSSGPAYEQYF
>16|NA|TRBV4-1|NA|TRBJ2-7
TGCTCCAACAGCCGGGCAAAGGGATTTCGCGACTACGAGCAGTACTTC
CSNSRAKGFRDYEQYF
>13|NA|TRBV12-3/TRBV12-4|many|TRBJ2-3
TGTGCCAGCAGTTTCCGTCAATCGGATACGCAGTATTTT
CASSFRQSDTQYF
>15|TRBD2|TRBV7-3|many|TRBJ2-1
TGTGCCAGCAGCATTGGGACTAGCAGCTACAATGAGCAGTTCTTC
CASSIGTSSYNEQFF
>14|TRBD2|TRBV9|NA|TRBJ2-7
TGTGCCAGCAGCGTAGGACGGGGGGCCTACGAGCAGTACTTC
CASSVGRGAYEQYF
>15|NA|TRBV2|many|TRBJ2-1
TGTGCCAGCAGTGTACCGAGCGGCTCCTACAATGAGCAGTTCTTC
CASSVPSGSYNEQFF
>15|TRBD1|TRBV20-1|many|TRBJ2-7
TGCAGTGCTAGAGATGGGGGACAGGGTGGATACGAGCAGTACTTC
CSARDGGQGGYEQYF
>16|TRBD1|TRBV2|medium-sized|TRBJ2-7
TGTGCCAGCATAGGAAATGTTGGGACAGGAGCCTACGAGCAGTACTTC
CASIGNVGTGAYEQYF
>12|NA|TRBV12-3/TRBV12-4|large|TRBJ1-1
TGTGCCAGCACCCCCGGGGGGGGTGAAGCTTTCTTT
CASTPGGGEAFF
>15|NA|TRBV4-3|many|TRBJ2-1
TGCGCCAGCAGCCAAGATTATGTGGGGAGCCATGAGCAGTTCTTC
CASSQDYVGSHEQFF
>13|NA|TRBV7-2|medium-sized|TRBJ1-2
TGTGCCAGCAGCTTAAGCGGGGACTATGGCTACACCTTC
CASSLSGDYGYTF
>15|TRBD1|TRBV5-1|medium-sized|TRBJ2-7
TGCGCCAGCAGCTCTAGACAGGGGTCCAACTACGAGCAGTACTTC
CASSSRQGSNYEQYF
>14|NA|TRBV3-1|NA|TRBJ2-1
TGTGCCAGCATCCTCGGGACTTCCTCCAATGAGCAGTTCTTC
CASILGTSSNEQFF
>14|NA|TRBV12-3/TRBV12-4|medium-sized|TRBJ1-2
TGTGCCAGCAGCCCGATGGCAGGATCCTATGGCTACACCTTC
CASSPMAGSYGYTF
>13|NA|TRBV4-1|many|TRBJ2-7
TGCGCCAGCAGCCCCTCGACCAAGCCCGAGCAGTACTTC
CASSPSTKPEQYF
>15|NA|TRBV4-1|NA|TRBJ2-5
TGCGCCAGCAGCCAATCAACAGGGTCGGGAGAGACCCAGTACTTC
CASSQSTGSGETQYF
>16|NA|TRBV11-2|medium-sized|TRBJ2-4
TGTGCCAGCAGCTTGGGAACGGATCTAGCCAAAAACATTCAGTACTTC
CASSLGTDLAKNIQYF
>13|TRBD2|TRBV7-9|medium-sized|TRBJ2-1
TGTGCCAGCAGCCCGACTAGCGTCGATGAGCAGTTCTTC
CASSPTSVDEQFF
>13|TRBD1|TRBV20-1|medium-sized|TRBJ1-4
TGCAGTGCCATGACAGGGATTAATGAAAAACTGTTTTTT
CSAMTGINEKLFF
>14|TRBD1|TRBV15|NA|TRBJ1-1
TGTGCCACCAGACAGGGGAGGGGGGGCACTGAAGCTTTCTTT
CATRQGRGGTEAFF
>14|NA|TRBV20-1|many|TRBJ1-1
TGCAGTGCTAGCAAGTACCTCGCGAACACTGAAGCTTTCTTT
CSASKYLANTEAFF